The 26 T cell receptor beta chains below come from one sample, sequenced in a study of OX40 agonist ivuxolimab in advanced cancers. Assay: immunoSEQ multiplex PCR; the TCRdb copy retains only in-frame clones and omits some. Altogether over 25,000 clones are present, 81% being singletons, with the ten largest covering roughly 32%. Sequencing used CD4+ or CD8+ T cells sorted from blood, obtained in a trial of the OX40 agonist ivuxolimab. The receptors were gathered from an adult with an advanced solid tumor such as melanoma, head and neck, liver or kidney cancer.

The chain is built from TRBV30 and TRBJ1-2, with TRBD1 as a possible D gene (5 bases). In germline, CDR1 is GTSNPN, CDR2 SVGIG (reference sequence). Trimming took 4 bases from V and 3 from J, leaving 15 bases between them. This CDR3 is 14 amino acids long. CDR3 coding DNA: TGTGCCTGGAACCGCGGGGCCGCTTACTATGGCTACACCTTC. Translating it yields CAWNRGAAYYGYTF.

As for this clone: The DNA is left out, because the CDR3 cannot be placed on it with certainty; the CDR3 is given as TCRdb lists it. This chain uses TRBV21-1 with TRBJ2-3; the table assigns TRBD2, which was not confirmed against the DNA. TRBV21-1 is designated a pseudogene. The CDR3 is 16 amino acids long, termini counted. CDR3 residues: CASSKVAGGSPWTQYF.

The V gene is TRBV7-3, the J gene TRBJ2-1; D gene uncertain. V lost 0 bases, J lost 9 bases, and 9 bases lay in between. Germline lookup yields CDR1 SGHTA and CDR2 FQGTGA. This CDR3 has 13 amino acids. In DNA, the CDR3 is TGTGCCAGCAGCTTAACTAGTCATCGTGAGCAGTTCTTC. Residues: CASSLTSHREQFF.

This clone was seen a handful of times. The chain carries TRBV27 and TRBJ2-1; D might be TRBD1 (5 bases). The CDR3 spans 14 residues. Looked up from germline, CDR1 is MNHEY and CDR2 is SMNVEV (reference sequence). Trimming shortened V by 7 bases and J by 4 bases, and 14 bases separated the two germline ends. The CDR3 loop reads CASNGGDSYNEQFF. The CDR3 DNA reads as TGTGCCAGCAATGGTGGCGACAGTTACAATGAGCAGTTCTTC.

This rearrangement joins TRBV7-9 to TRBJ1-2; no reliable D call. Per germline, CDR1 SEHNR and CDR2 FQNEAQ (reference sequence). V dropped 2 bases and J dropped 2 bases, with 9 bases sitting between them. The CDR3 covers 14 residues. CDR3 amino acids: CASSLLVLNYGYTF. CDR3 nucleotide sequence: TGTGCCAGCAGCTTACTTGTTCTGAACTATGGCTACACCTTC.

The J gene is TRBJ1-1, the V gene TRBV19, with a tentative D call TRBD1 (6 bases). CDR1 LNHDA and CDR2 SQIVND come from the germline V gene (reference sequence). The CDR3 length is 14 residues. V was clipped by 7 bases and J by 1 base, with 13 bases between them. CDR3 bases: TGTGCCAGTATCCACTTGGGACAGAACACTGAAGCTTTCTTT. Protein product: CASIHLGQNTEAFF.

CDR3 in DNA: TGTGCCAGCAGCTCCGTAGTGCCCGTCTACGAGCAGTACTTC. It is translated as CASSSVVPVYEQYF. The chain has TRBV5-6 and TRBJ2-7, with unresolved D. V was pared by 3 bases and J by 3 bases, with 13 bases between. Looked up from germline, CDR1 is SGHDT and CDR2 is YYEEEE. The CDR3 contains 14 residues.

The chain recombines TRBV2 with TRBJ1-1; D remains unclear. The CDR3 length is 11 residues. The V and J ends lost 2 bases and 9 bases respectively, with 7 bases between them. Germline V lookup: CDR1 SNHLY, CDR2 FYNNEI. The CDR3 DNA reads as TGTGCCAGCAGTGAACGCCTTAAAGCTTTCTTT. Translation: CASSERLKAFF.

This chain links TRBV2 with TRBJ2-1; 9 bases fit TRBD1. J lost 6 bases, V lost 6 bases, and 9 bases had no gene match. CDR3 length: 15 residues. CDR1 SNHLY and CDR2 FYNNEI come from the germline V gene. In nucleotides, the CDR3 is TGTGCCAGCAGCGCCGGGACAGGGATTGGCAATGAGCAGTTCTTC. Its translation is CASSAGTGIGNEQFF.

The V call is TRBV5-6, the J call TRBJ2-6, with D perhaps being TRBD1 or TRBD2 (5 bases each). Trimming pared 4 bases from V and 0 bases from J, leaving 11 bases between. The CDR3 covers 16 residues. CDR1 is SGHDT, CDR2 YYEEEE, per germline. CDR3 DNA: TGTGCCAGCAGCGGGGGACGGTACTCTGGGGCCAACGTCCTGACTTTC. This gives the protein CASSGGRYSGANVLTF. The variable domain in full, completed from reference TRBV5-6 and TRBJ2-6, reads DAGVTQSPTHLIKTRGQQVTLRCSPKSGHDTVSWYQQALGQGPQFIFQYYEEEERQRGNFPDRFSGHQFPNYSSELNVNALLLGDSALYLCASSGGRYSGANVLTFGAGSRLTVL.

This clone was seen a few times. CDR3 region: CASSVGGATNEKLFF. As DNA, the CDR3 is TGTGCCAGCAGCGTAGGGGGGGCGACTAATGAAAAACTGTTTTTT. The chain has TRBV9 and TRBJ1-4; tentative D call: TRBD1 (6 bases). Trimming removed 0 bases at V and 2 bases at J, with 8 bases between. The germline V gene encodes CDR1 SGDLS and CDR2 YYNGEE. The CDR3 loop spans 15 amino acids. The variable domain in full, with the rest retrieved from reference TRBV9 and TRBJ1-4, is DSGVTQTPKHLITATGQRVTLRCSPRSGDLSVYWYQQSLDQGLQFLIQYYNGEERAKGNILERFSAQQFPDLHSELNLSSLELGDSALYFCASSVGGATNEKLFFGSGTQLSVL.

This clone was seen only a few times. V gene TRBV4-1 combines with J gene TRBJ1-5; TRBD1 matches 9 bases. The CDR3 is 15 residues long. Per the germline V gene, CDR1 is MGHRA and CDR2 is YSYEKL. Trimming removed 1 base from V and 2 bases from J; junction bases left unmatched: 0. The chain's CDR3 is CASSQGTGGNQPQHF. The CDR3 nucleotides read TGCGCCAGCAGCCAAGGGACAGGGGGCAATCAGCCCCAGCATTTT.

The CDR3 is CASSLNPPIGSDTQYF. The CDR3 DNA reads as TGTGCCAGCAGCCTCAATCCTCCGATCGGGTCGGATACGCAGTATTTT. The chain couples TRBV9 to TRBJ2-3; D ambiguous. Looked up from germline, CDR1 is SGDLS and CDR2 is YYNGEE. V was shortened by 4 bases and J by 6 bases, with 21 bases between the two germline ends. This CDR3 is built from 16 residues.

The V gene is TRBV5-6, the J gene TRBJ1-1; perhaps TRBD1 as D (5 bases). The germline V gene has CDR1 SGHDT and CDR2 YYEEEE. Trimming removed 0 bases at V and 6 bases at J, with 12 bases between. The CDR3 contains 14 residues. The DNA for the CDR3 is TGTGCCAGCAGCTTGGGGTTATGGGGGGCTGAAGCTTTCTTT. Its protein product is CASSLGLWGAEAFF.

The chain links TRBV5-1 to TRBJ2-5; D call uncertain. The CDR3 has 14 residues. Germline assignment: CDR1 SGHRS and CDR2 YFSETQ. V was clipped by 3 bases and J by 4 bases, with 13 bases between them. The chain's CDR3 is CASSSDPLGETQYF. CDR3 bases: TGCGCCAGCAGCTCTGATCCCTTGGGAGAGACCCAGTACTTC.

The genes are TRBV14 and TRBJ2-1; D is possibly TRBD1 (5 bases). The V and J ends lost 0 bases and 0 bases respectively, with 12 bases between them. The CDR3 contains 17 residues. Per germline, CDR1 SGHDN and CDR2 FVKESK. CDR3 sequence reads: CASSQEKGLHSYNEQFF. The CDR3 DNA reads TGTGCCAGCAGCCAAGAAAAGGGGCTACACTCCTACAATGAGCAGTTCTTC.

This chain connects TRBV30 to TRBJ2-7, with D perhaps given as TRBD1 or TRBD2 (5 bases each). This CDR3 is built from 12 residues. V lost 5 bases and J lost 2, with 10 bases in between. Looked up from germline, CDR1 is GTSNPN and CDR2 is SVGIG (reference sequence). CDR3 coding DNA: TGTGCCTGGGGGACGATTCCCTACGAGCAGTACTTC. This sequence encodes CAWGTIPYEQYF.

The chain links TRBV13 to TRBJ2-7; 7 bases align to TRBD1. V trimming: 5 bases; J trimming: 1 base; junction bases outside the gene matches: 11. Germline CDR1 is PRHDT and CDR2 is FYEKMQ (reference sequence). The length of the CDR3 is 16 residues. CDR3 bases: TGTGCCAGCAGCCAAGGACAGGCCTACCCATCCTACGAGCAGTACTTC. It yields the protein CASSQGQAYPSYEQYF. The variable domain in full, with the rest retrieved from reference TRBV13 and TRBJ2-7, is AAGVIQSPRHLIKEKRETATLKCYPIPRHDTVYWYQQGPGQDPQFLISFYEKMQSDKGSIPDRFSAQQFSDYHSELNMSSLELGDSALYFCASSQGQAYPSYEQYFGPGTRLTVT.

This clone was recorded a few times. The J gene is TRBJ2-3, the V gene TRBV9; no clear D gene. This CDR3 has 15 residues. Trimming removed 1 base at V and 5 bases at J, with 14 bases between. Looked up from germline, CDR1 is SGDLS and CDR2 is YYNGEE. CDR3 sequence (DNA): TGTGCCAGCAGCGTAAAGCCCGGGTCTAGAGATACGCAGTATTTT. This encodes CASSVKPGSRDTQYF.

This chain uses TRBV9 with TRBJ2-2, with D perhaps TRBD1 (6 bases). V was pared by 0 bases and J by 6 bases, with 12 bases between. This CDR3 region has 15 residues. Germline V gives CDR1 SGDLS, CDR2 YYNGEE. In nucleotides, the CDR3 is TGTGCCAGCAGCGTAGGTGGGGGCCCAGCCGGGGAGCTGTTTTTT. Amino acid sequence: CASSVGGGPAGELFF.

The CDR3 loop reads CASSSMTGGPTNEKLFF. CDR3 in DNA: TGTGCCAGCAGTTCGATGACAGGGGGCCCAACTAATGAAAAACTGTTTTTT. The chain links TRBV2 to TRBJ1-4, with TRBD1 matching 10 bases. Germline lookup yields CDR1 SNHLY and CDR2 FYNNEI. V trimming: 5 bases; J trimming: 0 bases; junction bases outside the gene matches: 6. The CDR3 covers 17 residues.

The chain recombines TRBV13 with TRBJ1-1; D remains unclear. The V gene's germline CDR1 is PRHDT and CDR2 FYEKMQ (reference sequence). This CDR3 has 14 residues. The V gene lost 5 bases and the J gene lost 4 bases, with 14 bases spanning the gap. For the CDR3, the DNA is TGTGCCAGCAGCCCAAGGGTGTCGGGCACTGAAGCTTTCTTT. This gives the protein CASSPRVSGTEAFF.

This chain joins TRBV19 and TRBJ2-5; D call uncertain. The CDR3 length is 14 residues. Trimming shortened V by 5 bases and J by 2 bases, and 12 bases separated the two germline ends. Per the germline V gene, CDR1 is LNHDA and CDR2 is SQIVND (reference sequence). CDR3 sequence reads: CASSPTRGQETQYF. The CDR3 nucleotides are TGTGCCAGTAGTCCCACAAGAGGTCAAGAGACCCAGTACTTC. Full variable domain (rest looked up from reference TRBV19 and TRBJ2-5): DGGITQSPKYLFRKEGQNVTLSCEQNLNHDAMYWYRQDPGQGLRLIYYSQIVNDFQKGDIAEGYSVSREKKESFPLTVTSAQKNPTAFYLCASSPTRGQETQYFGPGTRLLVL.

In its sample, this clone was seen a few times. This chain uses TRBV6-1 with TRBJ2-1; 12 positions match TRBD2. CDR3 length: 17 residues. Germline CDR1 and CDR2: MNHNS and SASEGT. V lost 2 bases, J lost 7 bases, and 9 bases stayed unmatched. In DNA form, the CDR3 reads TGTGCCAGCAGTGAACCTAGACTAGCGGGAGTGAGGAATGAGCAGTTCTTC. Protein: CASSEPRLAGVRNEQFF.

The chain couples TRBV7-9 to TRBJ2-2; no clear D. Germline V lookup: CDR1 SEHNR, CDR2 FQNEAQ (reference sequence). V was pared by 0 bases and J by 6 bases, with 2 bases between. The CDR3 sequence is 12 residues long. CDR3 protein: CASSLASGELFF. CDR3 sequence (DNA): TGTGCCAGCAGCTTAGCGTCCGGGGAGCTGTTTTTT.

This clone was observed a single time. The rearrangement uses TRBV5-1 and TRBJ1-5; D unresolved. V lost 1 base, J lost 2 bases, and 10 bases lay in between. Germline lookup yields CDR1 SGHRS and CDR2 YFSETQ. The CDR3 is made up of 15 amino acids. CDR3 region: CASSLSSDGNQPQHF. For the CDR3, the DNA is TGCGCCAGCAGCTTGTCTTCCGATGGCAATCAGCCCCAGCATTTT.